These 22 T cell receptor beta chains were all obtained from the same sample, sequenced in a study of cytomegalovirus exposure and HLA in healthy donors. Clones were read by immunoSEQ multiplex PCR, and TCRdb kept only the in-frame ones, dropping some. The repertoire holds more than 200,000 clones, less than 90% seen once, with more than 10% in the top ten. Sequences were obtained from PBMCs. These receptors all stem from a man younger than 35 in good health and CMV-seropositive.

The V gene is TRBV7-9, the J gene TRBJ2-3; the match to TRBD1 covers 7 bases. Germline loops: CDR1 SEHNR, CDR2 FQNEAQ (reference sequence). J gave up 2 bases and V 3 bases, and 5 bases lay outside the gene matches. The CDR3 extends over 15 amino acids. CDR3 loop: CASSLGDRYTDTQYF. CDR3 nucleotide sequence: TGTGCCAGCAGCTTGGGGGACAGATACACAGATACGCAGTATTTT.

In DNA form, the CDR3 reads TGCGCCAGCAGCCACCCCAGGAACAGAAGCACAGATACGCAGTATTTT. Amino acids: CASSHPRNRSTDTQYF. This chain connects TRBV4-1 to TRBJ2-3; D not certain. Germline V gene sequence: CDR1 MGHRA, CDR2 YSYEKL. The V end was cut by 3 bases, the J end by 0 bases, with 13 bases between. The CDR3 length is 16 residues.

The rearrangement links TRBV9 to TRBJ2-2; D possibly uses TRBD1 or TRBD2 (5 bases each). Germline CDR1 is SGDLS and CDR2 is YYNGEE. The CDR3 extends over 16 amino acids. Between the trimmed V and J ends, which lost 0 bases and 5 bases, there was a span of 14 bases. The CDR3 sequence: CASSVDVGARTGELFF. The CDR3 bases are TGTGCCAGCAGCGTAGACGTCGGGGCGCGAACCGGGGAGCTGTTTTTT.

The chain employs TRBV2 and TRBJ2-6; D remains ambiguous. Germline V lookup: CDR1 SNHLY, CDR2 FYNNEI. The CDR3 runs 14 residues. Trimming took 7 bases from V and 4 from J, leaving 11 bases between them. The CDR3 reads CASNRVTGANVLTF. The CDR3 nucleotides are TGTGCCAGCAACCGGGTGACGGGGGCCAACGTCCTGACTTTC.

CDR3 sequence: CASSQAGEETQYF. For the CDR3, the DNA is TGCGCCAGCAGCCAAGCGGGGGAGGAGACCCAGTACTTC. The J gene is TRBJ2-5, the V gene TRBV5-1; TRBD2 aligns across 8 bases. J lost 5 bases, V lost 4 bases, and 4 bases had no gene match. This CDR3 comprises 13 residues. The germline V gene encodes CDR1 SGHRS and CDR2 YFSETQ.

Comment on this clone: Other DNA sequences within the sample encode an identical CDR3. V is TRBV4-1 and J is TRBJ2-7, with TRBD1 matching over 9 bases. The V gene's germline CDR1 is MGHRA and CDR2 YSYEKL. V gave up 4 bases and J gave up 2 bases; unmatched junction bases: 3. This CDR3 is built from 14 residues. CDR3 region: CASSLGTGTYEQYF. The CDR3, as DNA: TGCGCCAGCAGCCTCGGGACAGGGACCTACGAGCAGTACTTC.

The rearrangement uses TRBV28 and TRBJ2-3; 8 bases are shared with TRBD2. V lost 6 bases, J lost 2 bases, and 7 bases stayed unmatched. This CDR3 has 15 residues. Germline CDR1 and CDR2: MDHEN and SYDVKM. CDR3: CASSRVAGLTDTQYF. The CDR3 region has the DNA TGTGCCAGCAGCCGAGTAGCGGGACTCACAGATACGCAGTATTTT.

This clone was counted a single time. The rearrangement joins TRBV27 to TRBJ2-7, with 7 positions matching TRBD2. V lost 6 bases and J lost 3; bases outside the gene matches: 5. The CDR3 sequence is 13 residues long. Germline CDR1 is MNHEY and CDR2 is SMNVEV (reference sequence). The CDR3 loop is CASRAGANYEQYF. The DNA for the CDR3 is TGTGCCAGCAGGGCGGGAGCTAACTACGAGCAGTACTTC.

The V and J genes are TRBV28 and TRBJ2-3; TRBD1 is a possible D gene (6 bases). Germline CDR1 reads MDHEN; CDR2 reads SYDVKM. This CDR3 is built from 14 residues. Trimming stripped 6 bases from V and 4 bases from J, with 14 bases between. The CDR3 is CASSAAGDADTQYF. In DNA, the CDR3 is TGTGCCAGCAGCGCCGCAGGGGACGCAGATACGCAGTATTTT.

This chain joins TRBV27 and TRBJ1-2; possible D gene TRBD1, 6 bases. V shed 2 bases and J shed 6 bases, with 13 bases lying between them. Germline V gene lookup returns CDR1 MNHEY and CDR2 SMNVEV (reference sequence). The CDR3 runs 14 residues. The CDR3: CASSLVQGTNGYTF. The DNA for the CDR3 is TGTGCCAGCAGTTTAGTACAGGGTACAAATGGCTACACCTTC.

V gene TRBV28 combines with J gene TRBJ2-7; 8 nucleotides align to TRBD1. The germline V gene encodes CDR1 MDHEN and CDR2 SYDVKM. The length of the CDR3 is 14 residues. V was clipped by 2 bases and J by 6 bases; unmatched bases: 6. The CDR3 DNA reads TGTGCCAGCAGTTTAGAACAGGGGGGTGTCGAGCAGTACTTC. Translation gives CASSLEQGGVEQYF.

This chain's CDR3 is CASSQSGGLGTGELFF. CDR3 DNA: TGTGCCAGCAGCCAAAGTGGCGGGTTAGGCACCGGGGAGCTGTTTTTT. The chain links TRBV4-2 to TRBJ2-2, with a tentative D call TRBD2 (5 bases). This CDR3 has 16 amino acids. Deletions cut 2 bases from V and 4 bases from J, with 14 bases between. Germline-derived CDR1 and CDR2 are LGHNA and YNFKEQ.

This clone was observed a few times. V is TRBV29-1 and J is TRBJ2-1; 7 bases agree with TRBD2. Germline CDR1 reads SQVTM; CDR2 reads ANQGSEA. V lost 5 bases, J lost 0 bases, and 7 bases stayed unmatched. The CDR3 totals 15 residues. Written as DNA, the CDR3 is TGCAGCGTTTTAGATAGCGGGCACTCCTACAATGAGCAGTTCTTC. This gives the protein CSVLDSGHSYNEQFF.

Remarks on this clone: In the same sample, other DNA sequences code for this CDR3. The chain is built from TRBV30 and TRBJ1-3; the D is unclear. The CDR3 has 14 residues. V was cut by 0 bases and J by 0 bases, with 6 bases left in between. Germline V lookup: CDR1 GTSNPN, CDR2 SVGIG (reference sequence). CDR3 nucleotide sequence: TGTGCCTGGAGTGTTACCAGCTCTGGAAACACCATATATTTT. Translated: CAWSVTSSGNTIYF.

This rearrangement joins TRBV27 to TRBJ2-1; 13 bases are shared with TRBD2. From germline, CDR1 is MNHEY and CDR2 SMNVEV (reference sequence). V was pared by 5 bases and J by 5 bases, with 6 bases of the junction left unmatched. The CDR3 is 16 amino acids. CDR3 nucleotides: TGTGCCAGCAGTCCTGGGACTAGCGGGGTACACAATGAGCAGTTCTTC. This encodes CASSPGTSGVHNEQFF.

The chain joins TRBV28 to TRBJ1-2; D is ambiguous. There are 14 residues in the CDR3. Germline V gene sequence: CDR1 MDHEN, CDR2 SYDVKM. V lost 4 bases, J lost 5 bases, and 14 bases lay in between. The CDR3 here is CASSSDGFRYGYTF. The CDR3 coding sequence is TGTGCCAGCAGTTCCGACGGCTTCCGTTATGGCTACACCTTC.

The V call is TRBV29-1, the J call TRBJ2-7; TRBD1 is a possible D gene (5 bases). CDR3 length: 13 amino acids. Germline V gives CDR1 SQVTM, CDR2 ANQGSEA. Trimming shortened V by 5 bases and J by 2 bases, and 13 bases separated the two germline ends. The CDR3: CSVFLDTTYEQYF. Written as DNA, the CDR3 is TGCAGCGTTTTCCTGGACACCACCTACGAGCAGTACTTC.

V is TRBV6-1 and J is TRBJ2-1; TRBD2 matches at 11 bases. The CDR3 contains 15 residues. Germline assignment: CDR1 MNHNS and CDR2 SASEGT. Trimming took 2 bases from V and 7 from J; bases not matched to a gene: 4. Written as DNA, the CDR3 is TGTGCCAGCAGTGAAATAGCGGGAGGGAGGAATGAGCAGTTCTTC. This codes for CASSEIAGGRNEQFF.

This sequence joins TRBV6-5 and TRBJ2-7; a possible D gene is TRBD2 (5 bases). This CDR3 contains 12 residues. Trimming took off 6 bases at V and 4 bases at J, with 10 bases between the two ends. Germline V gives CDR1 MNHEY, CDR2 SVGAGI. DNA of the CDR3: TGTGCCAGCAGCCGCGGCGGGTACGAGCAGTACTTC. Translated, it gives CASSRGGYEQYF.

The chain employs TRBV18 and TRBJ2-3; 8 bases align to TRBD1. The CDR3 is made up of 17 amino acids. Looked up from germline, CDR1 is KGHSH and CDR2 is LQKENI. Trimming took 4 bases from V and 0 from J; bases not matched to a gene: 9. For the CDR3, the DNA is TGTGCCAGCTCACGAGGGACAGGCCTCTTAAGCACAGATACGCAGTATTTT. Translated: CASSRGTGLLSTDTQYF.

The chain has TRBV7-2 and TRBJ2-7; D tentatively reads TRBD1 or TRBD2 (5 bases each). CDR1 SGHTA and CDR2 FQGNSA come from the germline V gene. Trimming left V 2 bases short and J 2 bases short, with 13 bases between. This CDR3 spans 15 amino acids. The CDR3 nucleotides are TGTGCCAGCAGCTTAAGTTCGGGGACGACCTACGAGCAGTACTTC. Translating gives CASSLSSGTTYEQYF.

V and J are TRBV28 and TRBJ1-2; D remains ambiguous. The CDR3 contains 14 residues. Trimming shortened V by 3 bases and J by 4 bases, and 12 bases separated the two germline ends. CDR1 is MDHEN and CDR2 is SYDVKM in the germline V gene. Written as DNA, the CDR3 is TGTGCCAGCAGTTTTCGCGGGGTTGGCTATGGCTACACCTTC. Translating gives CASSFRGVGYGYTF.